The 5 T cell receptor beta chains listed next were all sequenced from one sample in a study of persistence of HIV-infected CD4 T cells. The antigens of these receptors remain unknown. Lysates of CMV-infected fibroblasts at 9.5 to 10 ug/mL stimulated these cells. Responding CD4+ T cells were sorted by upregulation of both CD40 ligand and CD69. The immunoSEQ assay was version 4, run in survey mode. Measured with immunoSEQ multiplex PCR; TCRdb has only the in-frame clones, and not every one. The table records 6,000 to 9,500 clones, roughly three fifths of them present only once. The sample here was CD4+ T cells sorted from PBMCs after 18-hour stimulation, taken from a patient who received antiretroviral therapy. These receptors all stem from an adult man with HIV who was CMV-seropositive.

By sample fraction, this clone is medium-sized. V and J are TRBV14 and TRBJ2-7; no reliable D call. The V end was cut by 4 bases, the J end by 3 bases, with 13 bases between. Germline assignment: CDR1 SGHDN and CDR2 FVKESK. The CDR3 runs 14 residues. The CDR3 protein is CASSRGPVGYEQYF. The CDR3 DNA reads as TGTGCCAGCAGCCGGGGTCCCGTGGGCTACGAGCAGTACTTC.

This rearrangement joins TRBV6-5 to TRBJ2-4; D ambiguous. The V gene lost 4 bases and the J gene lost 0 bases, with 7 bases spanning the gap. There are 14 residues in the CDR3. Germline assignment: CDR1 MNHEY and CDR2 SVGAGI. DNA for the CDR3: TGTGCCAGCAGTTCTGGGCCAGCCAAAAACATTCAGTACTTC. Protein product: CASSSGPAKNIQYF.

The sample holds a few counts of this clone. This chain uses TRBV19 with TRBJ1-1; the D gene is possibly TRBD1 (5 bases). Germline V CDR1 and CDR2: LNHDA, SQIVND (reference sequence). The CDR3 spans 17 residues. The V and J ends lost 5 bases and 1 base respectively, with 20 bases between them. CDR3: CASSGSRGRDWNTEAFF. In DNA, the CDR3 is TGTGCCAGTAGTGGATCGAGGGGAAGGGATTGGAACACTGAAGCTTTCTTT.

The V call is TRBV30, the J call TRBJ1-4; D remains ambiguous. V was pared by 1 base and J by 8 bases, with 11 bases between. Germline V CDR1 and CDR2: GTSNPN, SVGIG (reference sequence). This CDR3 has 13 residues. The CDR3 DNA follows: TGTGCCTGGAGTGGAAGTCACGGGGAAAAACTGTTTTTT. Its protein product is CAWSGSHGEKLFF.

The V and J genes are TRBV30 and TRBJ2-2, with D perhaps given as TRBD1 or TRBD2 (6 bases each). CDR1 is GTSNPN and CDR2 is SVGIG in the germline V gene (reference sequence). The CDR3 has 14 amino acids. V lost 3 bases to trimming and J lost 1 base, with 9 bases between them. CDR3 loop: CAWRRGVNTGELFF. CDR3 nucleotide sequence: TGTGCCTGGAGGAGGGGGGTGAACACCGGGGAGCTGTTTTTT.